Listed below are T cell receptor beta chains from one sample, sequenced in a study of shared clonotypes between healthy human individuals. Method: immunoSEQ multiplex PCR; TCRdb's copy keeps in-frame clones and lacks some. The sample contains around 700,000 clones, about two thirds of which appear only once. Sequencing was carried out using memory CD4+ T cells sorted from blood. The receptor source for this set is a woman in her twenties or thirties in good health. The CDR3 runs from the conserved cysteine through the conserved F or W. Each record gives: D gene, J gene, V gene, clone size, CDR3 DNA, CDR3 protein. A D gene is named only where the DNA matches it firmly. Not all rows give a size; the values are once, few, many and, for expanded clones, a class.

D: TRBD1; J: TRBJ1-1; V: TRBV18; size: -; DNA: TGTGCCAGCTCACCGACAGGGGGCGAGACTGAAGCTTTCTTT; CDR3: CASSPTGGETEAFF
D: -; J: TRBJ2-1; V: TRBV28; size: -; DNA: TGTGCCAGCAGCCTCCTCCAGCGGAGTTACAATGAGCAGTTCTTC; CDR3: CASSLLQRSYNEQFF
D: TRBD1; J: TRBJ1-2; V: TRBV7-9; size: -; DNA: TGTGCCAGCAGCTCGAGGGGGCCCACTAACTATGGCTACACCTTC; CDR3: CASSSRGPTNYGYTF
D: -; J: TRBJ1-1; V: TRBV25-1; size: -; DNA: TGTGCCAGCACCCCTATTGGGTCCTTAACTGAAGCTTTCTTT; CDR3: CASTPIGSLTEAFF
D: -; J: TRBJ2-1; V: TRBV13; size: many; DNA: TGTGCCAGCAGCTTAGTGGGAATCCACAATGAGCAGTTCTTC; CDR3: CASSLVGIHNEQFF
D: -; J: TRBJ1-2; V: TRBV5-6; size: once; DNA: TGTGCCAGCAGCTTGGTGTTGGGGATCGGCTACACCTTC; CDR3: CASSLVLGIGYTF
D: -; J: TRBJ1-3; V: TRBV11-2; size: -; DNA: TGTGCCAGCAGCTGGACTGGAAACACCATATATTTT; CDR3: CASSWTGNTIYF
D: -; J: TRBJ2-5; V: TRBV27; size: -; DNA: TGTGCCAGCAGTTCCCGTGGGACCCAGTACTTC; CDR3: CASSSRGTQYF
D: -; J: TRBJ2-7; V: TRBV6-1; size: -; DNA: TGTGCCAGCAGTGAGACCTACTTACGAGACCAGTACTTC; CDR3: CASSETYLRDQYF
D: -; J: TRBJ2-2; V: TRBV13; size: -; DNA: TGTGCCAGCAGCCCTTTAACCACTAGCACCGGGGAGCTGTTTTTT; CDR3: CASSPLTTSTGELFF
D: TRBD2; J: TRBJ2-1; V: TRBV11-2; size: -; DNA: TGTGCCAGCAGGACTAGCGGGAGTCTCTACAATGAGCAGTTCTTC; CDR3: CASRTSGSLYNEQFF
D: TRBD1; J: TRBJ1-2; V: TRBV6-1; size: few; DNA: TGTGCCAGCAGTGGAGGGACAGGAAGAGTGCGGGGGGATGGCTACACCTTC; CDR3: CASSGGTGRVRGDGYTF
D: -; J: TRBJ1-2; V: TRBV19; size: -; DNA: TGTGCCAGCAATAACCAGGGAGCCTATGGCTACACCTTC; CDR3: CASNNQGAYGYTF
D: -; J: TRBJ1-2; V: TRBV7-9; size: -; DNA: TGTGCCAGCAGCTTCGAAGACCCCTATGGCTACACCTTC; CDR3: CASSFEDPYGYTF
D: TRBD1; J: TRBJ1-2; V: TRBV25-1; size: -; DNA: TGTGCCAGCAGTGAAATTTCCGGGACAGGAGGAGGCTACACCTTC; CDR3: CASSEISGTGGGYTF
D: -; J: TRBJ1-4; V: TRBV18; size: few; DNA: TGTGCCAGCGGGAAGGATGCAACTAATGAAAAACTGTTTTTT; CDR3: CASGKDATNEKLFF
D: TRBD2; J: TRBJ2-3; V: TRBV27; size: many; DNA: TGTGCCAGCAGTTTATCGACCGGTAGCGGGAGTAAGGATACGCAGTATTTT; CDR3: CASSLSTGSGSKDTQYF
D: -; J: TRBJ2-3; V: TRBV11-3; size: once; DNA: TGTGCCAGCAGCTTATACGGCACAGATACGCAGTATTTT; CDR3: CASSLYGTDTQYF
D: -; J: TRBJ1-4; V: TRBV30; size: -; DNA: TGTGCCTGGAGTGTCCAGGGTTCCAATGAAAAACTGTTTTTT; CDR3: CAWSVQGSNEKLFF
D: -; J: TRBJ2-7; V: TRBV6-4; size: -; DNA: TGTGCCACAGCATCGGTGGGATCATACGAGCAGTACTTC; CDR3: CATASVGSYEQYF
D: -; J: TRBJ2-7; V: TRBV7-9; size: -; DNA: TGTGCCAGCAGCTTCCCTGGAGGACCATCCTACGAGCAGTACTTC; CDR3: CASSFPGGPSYEQYF
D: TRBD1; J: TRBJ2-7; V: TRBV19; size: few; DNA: TGTGCCAGTAGCCTTGGGACAGGGGCTCCAAGGGGCTACGAGCAGTACTTC; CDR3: CASSLGTGAPRGYEQYF
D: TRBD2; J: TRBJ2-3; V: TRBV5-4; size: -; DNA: TGTGCCAGCAGCTTGGCCGGGCTAGCGGGAGGGCCAGATACGCAGTATTTT; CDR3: CASSLAGLAGGPDTQYF
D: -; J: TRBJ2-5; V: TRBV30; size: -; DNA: TGTGCCTGGAGTTCTGGGGCGATTCCCTTGGAGCAGTACTTC; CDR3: CAWSSGAIPLEQYF
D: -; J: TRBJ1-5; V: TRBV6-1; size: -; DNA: TGTGCCAGCAGTGCCCTCTCTGTTAGCAATCAGCCCCAGCATTTT; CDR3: CASSALSVSNQPQHF
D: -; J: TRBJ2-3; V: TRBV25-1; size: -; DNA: TGTGCCAGCAGTATTCCGGGGCCCTCAACGGTTACGCAGTATTTT; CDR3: CASSIPGPSTVTQYF
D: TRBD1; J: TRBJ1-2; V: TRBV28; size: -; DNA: TGTGCCAGCAGTTCCCTCAACCGGGACAGGGACGGTAGGATCTATGGCTACACCTTC; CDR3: CASSSLNRDRDGRIYGYTF
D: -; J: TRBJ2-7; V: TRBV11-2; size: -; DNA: TGTGCCAGCAGCTACACCCGACAGTCCCACGAGCAGTACTTC; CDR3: CASSYTRQSHEQYF
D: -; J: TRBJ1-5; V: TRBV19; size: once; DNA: TGTGCCACCACCTGGCAGGGGAGCAATCAGCCCCAGCATTTT; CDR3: CATTWQGSNQPQHF
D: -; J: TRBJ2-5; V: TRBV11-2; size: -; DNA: TGTGCCAGCAGCTTAGATCGGGCCCCAGAGACCCAGTACTTC; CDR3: CASSLDRAPETQYF
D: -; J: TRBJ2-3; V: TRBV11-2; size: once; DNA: TGTGCCAGCAGCCAATTAGCGGACAACACAGATACGCAGTATTTT; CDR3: CASSQLADNTDTQYF
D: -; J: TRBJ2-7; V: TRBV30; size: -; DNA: TGTGCCTGGGATTCTAGCGAGACCTACGAGCAGTACTTC; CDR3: CAWDSSETYEQYF
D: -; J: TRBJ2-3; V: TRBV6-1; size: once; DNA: TGTGCCAGCAGGATCCCTCGAGACACAGATACGCAGTATTTT; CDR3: CASRIPRDTDTQYF
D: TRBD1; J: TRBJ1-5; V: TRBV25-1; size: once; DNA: TGTGCCAGCAGTGCGGGACAGGTTGAAAATCAGCCCCAGCATTTT; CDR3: CASSAGQVENQPQHF
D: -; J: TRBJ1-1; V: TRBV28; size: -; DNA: TGTGCCAGCAGCTGGGGTACGGCGAACACTGAAGCTTTCTTT; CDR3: CASSWGTANTEAFF
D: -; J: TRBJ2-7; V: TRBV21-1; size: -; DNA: TGTGCCAGCAACGGCCAAGGGAGCTCCTACGAGCAGTACTTC; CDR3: CASNGQGSSYEQYF
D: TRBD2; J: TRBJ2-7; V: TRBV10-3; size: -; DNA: TGTGCCATCAGTGGTGGTAGCGGGAGTGTTTCCTACGAGCAGTACTTC; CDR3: CAISGGSGSVSYEQYF
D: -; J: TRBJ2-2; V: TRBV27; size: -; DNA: TGTGCCAGCAGTCCCCCGACAGCGGGCACCGGGGAGCTGTTTTTT; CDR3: CASSPPTAGTGELFF
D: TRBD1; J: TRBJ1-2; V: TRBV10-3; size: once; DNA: TGTGCCATCAGTGAACCGGGACAGGGCGATGGAGGCTATGGCTACACCTTC; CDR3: CAISEPGQGDGGYGYTF
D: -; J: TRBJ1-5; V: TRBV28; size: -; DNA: TGTGCCAGCAGTAGAGGACAGCTCAATCAGCCCCAGCATTTT; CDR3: CASSRGQLNQPQHF
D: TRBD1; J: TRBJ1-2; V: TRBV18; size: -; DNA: TGTGCCAGCTCAACCGGGACAGGGGTTTATGGCTACACCTTC; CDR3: CASSTGTGVYGYTF
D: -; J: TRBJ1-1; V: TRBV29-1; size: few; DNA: TGCAGCGTTGACACTCGCACTGAAGCTTTCTTT; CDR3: CSVDTRTEAFF
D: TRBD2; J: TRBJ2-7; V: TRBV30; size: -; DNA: TGTGCCTGGAGTGTAACTAGCGGGACTGGCGAGCAGTACTTC; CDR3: CAWSVTSGTGEQYF
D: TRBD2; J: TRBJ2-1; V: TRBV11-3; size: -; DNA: TGTGCCAGCAGCCCCTTAGCGGGAGGGGCGAATGAGCAGTTCTTC; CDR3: CASSPLAGGANEQFF
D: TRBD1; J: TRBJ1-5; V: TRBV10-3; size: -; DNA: TGTGCCATCAGTGAGCCACTCGGACAGGGGGTTCGGCCCCAGCATTTT; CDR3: CAISEPLGQGVRPQHF
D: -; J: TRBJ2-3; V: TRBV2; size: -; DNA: TGTGCCAGCAGCTACCGGGACCTCAGCACAGATACGCAGTATTTT; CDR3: CASSYRDLSTDTQYF
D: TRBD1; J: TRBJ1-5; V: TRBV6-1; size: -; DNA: TGTGCCAGCAGGAAGGACAGGGGTAGCAATCAGCCCCAGCATTTT; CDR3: CASRKDRGSNQPQHF
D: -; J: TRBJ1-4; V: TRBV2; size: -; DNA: TGTGCCAGCAGTGAAGAGTGGTTCCATGAAAAACTGTTTTTT; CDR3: CASSEEWFHEKLFF
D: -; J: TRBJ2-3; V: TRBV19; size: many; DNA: TGTGCCAGTACCCCCGGACCAGCGTTCCGCAAGTATTTT; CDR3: CASTPGPAFRKYF
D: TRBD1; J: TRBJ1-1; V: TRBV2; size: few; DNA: TGTGCCAGCAGAGGCAAAGGACAGGGGGACACTGAAGCTTTCTTT; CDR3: CASRGKGQGDTEAFF
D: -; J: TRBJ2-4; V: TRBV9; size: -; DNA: TGTGCCAGCGCGGTGGGACAGACTGGAGGGGTTCAAGTCCAGTACTTC; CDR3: CASAVGQTGGVQVQYF
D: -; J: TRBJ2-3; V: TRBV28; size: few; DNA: TGTGCCAGCAGTTTTCCAGGGCAGGGGATGACAGATACGCAGTATTTT; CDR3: CASSFPGQGMTDTQYF
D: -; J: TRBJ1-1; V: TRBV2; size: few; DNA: TGTGCCAGCAGTTCTAAGACACAGGGAGATTACCCTGAAGCTTTCTTT; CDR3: CASSSKTQGDYPEAFF
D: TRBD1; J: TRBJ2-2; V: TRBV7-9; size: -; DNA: TGTGCCAGCACCCCATGGGGACAGGCCTTTATGGGGGAGCTGTTTTTT; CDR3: CASTPWGQAFMGELFF
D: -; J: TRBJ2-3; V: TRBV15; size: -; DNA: TGTGCCACCAGTCGAGTCTCAGATACGCAGTATTTT; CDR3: CATSRVSDTQYF
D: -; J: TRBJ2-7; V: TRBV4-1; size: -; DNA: TGCGCCAGCAGCCAAGACATCGGGGTAGGGGCCATGGTCTACGAGCAGTACTTC; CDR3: CASSQDIGVGAMVYEQYF
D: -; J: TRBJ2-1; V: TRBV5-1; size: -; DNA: TGCGCCAGCAGCTCGGCTAGCGCCTCCTACAATGAGCAGTTCTTC; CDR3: CASSSASASYNEQFF
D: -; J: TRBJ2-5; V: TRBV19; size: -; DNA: TGTGCCAGTAGCCTCCAGGGGACCCAGGAGACCCAGTACTTC; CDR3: CASSLQGTQETQYF